This passage covers 6 T cell receptor beta chains from one sample sequenced in a study of T-cell memory formation after mild COVID-19. In TCRdb, the 5' RACE reads were re-called with MiXCR into one record per CDR3 protein. The sample has more than 250,000 distinct CDR3 sequences, about 16% seen once. Sequencing was performed on PBMCs or a T cell subset sorted from them (not recorded which). These receptor sequences come from a man aged 18 to 30 who had mild COVID-19 (a few samples of this study predate the infection). Cell type and time point are not known.

The chain has TRBV29-1 and TRBJ1-2; D unresolved. Germline values: CDR1 SQVTM, CDR2 ANQGSEA. CDR3 size: 11 residues. V was cut by 0 bases and J by 2 bases, with 1 base left in between. This CDR3 reads CSVEENYGYTF. DNA for the CDR3: TGCAGCGTTGAAGAGAACTATGGCTACACCTTC. Full variable domain (outside the CDR3, taken from reference TRBV29-1 and TRBJ1-2): SAVISQKPSRDICQRGTSLTIQCQVDSQVTMMFWYRQQPGQSLTLIATANQGSEATYESGFVIDKFPISRPNLTFSTLTVSNMSPEDSSIYLCSVEENYGYTFGSGTRLTVV.

The rearrangement links TRBV24-1 to TRBJ2-5; D is ambiguous. Trimming shortened V by 5 bases and J by 3 bases, and 9 bases separated the two germline ends. CDR1 and CDR2 from the germline V gene are KGHDR and SFDVKD. The CDR3 totals 13 residues. The CDR3 loop reads CATSVSWKETQYF. The CDR3 nucleotides read TGTGCCACCAGTGTGAGTTGGAAAGAGACCCAGTACTTC.

This clonotype was seen repeatedly, ten times or more. This chain connects TRBV5-1 to TRBJ1-1; D is possibly TRBD1 (5 bases). Germline V gives CDR1 SGHRS, CDR2 YFSETQ. Trimming stripped 2 bases from V and 0 bases from J, with 8 bases between. This CDR3 comprises 14 residues. CDR3 amino acids: CASSLTGMNTEAFF. The CDR3 DNA reads TGCGCCAGCAGCTTAACAGGTATGAACACTGAAGCTTTCTTT.

This chain connects TRBV4-3 to TRBJ2-1; D call uncertain. The CDR3 is 14 residues long. Germline loops: CDR1 LGHNA, CDR2 YSLEER. V shed 1 base and J shed 9 bases, with 13 bases lying between them. CDR3 loop: CASSQVRSVGEQFF. CDR3 in DNA: TGCGCCAGCAGCCAAGTCAGGTCGGTGGGTGAGCAGTTCTTC.

Comments on this clonotype: The junction departs from germline at one end; a sequencing error may be responsible. The chain is built from TRBV30 and TRBJ2-1, with D possibly being TRBD1 (5 bases). This CDR3 contains 13 residues. Germline values: CDR1 GTSNPN, CDR2 SVGIG (reference sequence). CDR3 amino acids: CAWMTETYYEQFF. The DNA for the CDR3 is TGTGCCTGGATGACAGAGACCTACTATGAGCAGTTCTTC.

The V gene is TRBV7-9, the J gene TRBJ2-7; a possible D gene is TRBD1 (6 bases). Per germline, CDR1 SEHNR and CDR2 FQNEAQ (reference sequence). The CDR3 has 13 residues. V lost 1 base to trimming and J lost 6 bases, with 10 bases between them. The CDR3 nucleotides are TGTGCCAGCAGCTTAGGCGACAGGCCCGAGCAGTACGTC. Translating gives CASSLGDRPEQYV.